This entry describes one T cell receptor beta chain. This clonotype showed up many times. What antigen it recognizes has not been identified. Base qualities are not recorded, but no much larger clone differs from it by a single base. The library was prepared using PCR. Sequencing was performed on an Illumina HiSeq 2500. To normalize quantification of the TCRbeta repertoire, the TCR libraries were built with molecular barcoding that relied on unique molecular identifiers. TCRdb passed the public sequencing reads through fastp at Q25 and MiXCR, retaining productive beta sequences. Entries are consolidated by CDR3 protein sequence, retaining the most common genes and DNA. Here the sample has 400,000 to 450,000 distinct CDR3 sequences; over 40% occur a single time. Under 30% of the sample lies in the top ten. The data are from a study of T-cell reconstitution after alpha-beta-depleted transplantation in children (dated by TCRdb to 2015 to 2016). Context from the whole study: The study quantitatively tracked T-cell immune reconstitution after TCRalphabeta/CD19-depleted allogeneic hematopoietic cell transplantation in children using TCR repertoire profiling.

This specimen's treatment or condition label, interpreted: allogeneic hematopoietic cell transplantation with graft depleted of TCRalphabeta T cells and CD19 B cells. TCRalphabeta/CD19-depleted allogeneic hematopoietic cell grafts were given to the transplant recipients, all of whom were children. Germline trimming amounts to 4 bases on V and 7 bases on J, with 7 as the count of junction bases outside the gene matches. The CDR3 runs 14 residues from the cysteine to the phenylalanine. The entry retains the CDR3 DNA only, 42 bases that are in frame from base 1. In the germline V gene, CDR1 corresponds to SGHTA and CDR2 to FQGNSA. General findings and caveats noted by the study authors: Over subsequent months, a decline in hyperexpanded clone frequencies was noted, and after one year, T-cell counts and TCRbeta diversity were mostly ascribed to newly produced T cells. The apparently early recovery of alphabetaT-cell counts about two months after transplant reportedly depended on only several hundred rapidly expanded clones that came from non-depleted graft cells. In some patients, the high TCRbeta diversity seen at day 60 was put down to recipient T cells and intrathymic progenitors that had survived conditioning.

The sequencing here drew on PBMCs, taken before TCRalphabeta/CD19-depleted stem cell transplant. The chain is assembled from TRBV7-2 and TRBJ2-4, with TRBD1 matching 7 junction bases. The sequence derives from a girl aged 2 to 9 with aplastic anemia, due to receive a stem cell transplant. The DNA sequence reads TGTGCCAGCAGCTCTCGACAGGGCTCGAACATTCAGTACTTC. Translation gives CASSSRQGSNIQYF.